This T cell receptor (beta chain) was sequenced in a study of post-analysis software for immune sequencing data. Looking at the study overall: Recorded disease courses covered relapsing-remitting, secondary progressive and progressive-relapsing multiple sclerosis. Some patients had no subtype annotation. Points from the study as a whole: Strong co-clustering by F measure was seen for same-batch samples. A few TRBV segments occurring more often in patients than controls included TRBV5-6, TRBV5-1 and TRBV20-1. Those with multiple sclerosis, the patient group, showed significantly lower normalized Chao1 diversity than controls.

Built from TCR beta cDNA, the libraries had unique molecular identifiers in them. Between about 1 and 11 million T cells gave rise to hundreds of thousands of cDNA molecules. TCRdb ran MiXCR on the PCR reads and lists one entry per CDR3 protein. The sample gives hundreds of thousands of distinct CDR3 sequences, 55% to 70% of which show up once; roughly 12% is in the top ten. As concerns this clonotype: Its antigen is undetermined.

Germline lookup yields CDR1 SQVTM and CDR2 ANQGSEA. The CDR3 is made up of 13 amino acids. The V and J ends lost 3 bases and 13 bases respectively, with 21 bases between them. The chain combines TRBV29-1 with TRBJ1-2; D possibly corresponds to TRBD1 (5 bases). Sequenced: blood. This clonotype originated in a girl aged 2 to 9 with multiple sclerosis. The CDR3 sequence: CSVEGGANMFFTF. The CDR3 DNA reads TGCAGCGTTGAGGGCGGGGCGAACATGTTCTTCACCTTC.